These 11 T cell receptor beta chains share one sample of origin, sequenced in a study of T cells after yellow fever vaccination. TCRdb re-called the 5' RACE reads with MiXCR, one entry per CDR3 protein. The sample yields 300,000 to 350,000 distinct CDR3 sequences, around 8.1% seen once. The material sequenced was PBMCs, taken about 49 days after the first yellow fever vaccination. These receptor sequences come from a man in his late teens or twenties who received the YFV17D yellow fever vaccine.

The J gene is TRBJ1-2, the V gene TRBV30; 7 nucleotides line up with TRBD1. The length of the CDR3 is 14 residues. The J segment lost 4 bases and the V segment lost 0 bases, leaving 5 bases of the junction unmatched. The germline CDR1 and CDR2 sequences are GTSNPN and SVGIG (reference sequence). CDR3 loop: CAWSVQGVIYGYTF. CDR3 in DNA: TGTGCCTGGAGTGTCCAGGGGGTAATCTATGGCTACACCTTC. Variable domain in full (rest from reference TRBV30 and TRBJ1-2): SQTIHQWPATLVQPVGSPLSLECTVEGTSNPNLYWYRQAAGRGLQLLFYSVGIGQISSEVPQNLSASRPQDRQFILSSKKLLLSDSGFYLCAWSVQGVIYGYTFGSGTRLTVV.

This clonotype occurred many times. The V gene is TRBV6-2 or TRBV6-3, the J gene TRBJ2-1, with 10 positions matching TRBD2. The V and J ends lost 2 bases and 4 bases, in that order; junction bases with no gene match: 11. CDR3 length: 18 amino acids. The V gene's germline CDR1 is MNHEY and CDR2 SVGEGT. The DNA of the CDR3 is TGTGCCAGCAGTTACCTCGGGCTAGCGGGGGTTCTTTACAATGAGCAGTTCTTC. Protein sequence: CASSYLGLAGVLYNEQFF.

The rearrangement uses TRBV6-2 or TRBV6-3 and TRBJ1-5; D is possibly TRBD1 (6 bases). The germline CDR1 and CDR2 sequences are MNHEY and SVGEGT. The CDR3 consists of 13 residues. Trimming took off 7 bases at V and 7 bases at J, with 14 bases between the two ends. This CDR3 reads CASTHRDGQPQHF. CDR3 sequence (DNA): TGTGCCAGCACCCACAGGGATGGGCAGCCCCAGCATTTT.

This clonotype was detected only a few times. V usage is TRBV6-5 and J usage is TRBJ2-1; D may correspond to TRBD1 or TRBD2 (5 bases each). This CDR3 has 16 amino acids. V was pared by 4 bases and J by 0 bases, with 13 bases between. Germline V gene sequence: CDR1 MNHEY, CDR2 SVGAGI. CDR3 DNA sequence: TGTGCCAGCAGTTCCCGGGACCAGAGCTCCTACAATGAGCAGTTCTTC. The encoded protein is CASSSRDQSSYNEQFF.

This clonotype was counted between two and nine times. CDR3 nucleotide sequence: TGTGCCAGTAGCCGTCTAGCGACAGATACGCAGTATTTT. Translation gives CASSRLATDTQYF. The chain employs TRBV25-1 and TRBJ2-3; D perhaps matches TRBD2 (6 bases). The CDR3 is 13 residues long. Germline lookup yields CDR1 MGHDK and CDR2 SYGVNS. Trimming took 9 bases from V and 3 from J, leaving 13 bases between them.

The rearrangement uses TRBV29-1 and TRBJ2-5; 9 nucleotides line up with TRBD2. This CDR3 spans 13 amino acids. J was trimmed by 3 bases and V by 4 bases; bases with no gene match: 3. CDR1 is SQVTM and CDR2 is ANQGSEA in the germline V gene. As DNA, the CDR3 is TGCAGCGTTGGTAGCGGGGGAGAAGAGACCCAGTACTTC. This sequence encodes CSVGSGGEETQYF. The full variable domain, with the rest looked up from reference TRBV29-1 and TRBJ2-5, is SAVISQKPSRDICQRGTSLTIQCQVDSQVTMMFWYRQQPGQSLTLIATANQGSEATYESGFVIDKFPISRPNLTFSTLTVSNMSPEDSSIYLCSVGSGGEETQYFGPGTRLLVL.

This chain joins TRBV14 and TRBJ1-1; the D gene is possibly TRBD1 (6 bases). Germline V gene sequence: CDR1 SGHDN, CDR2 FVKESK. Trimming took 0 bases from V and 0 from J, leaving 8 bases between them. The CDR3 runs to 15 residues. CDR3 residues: CASSQEGALNTEAFF. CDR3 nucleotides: TGTGCCAGCAGCCAAGAGGGGGCTCTGAACACTGAAGCTTTCTTT.

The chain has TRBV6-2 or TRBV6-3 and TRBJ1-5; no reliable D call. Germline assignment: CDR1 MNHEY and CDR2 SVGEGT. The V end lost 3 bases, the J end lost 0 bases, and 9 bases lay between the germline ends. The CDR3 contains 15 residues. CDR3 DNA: TGTGCCAGCAGTTATCGGGGAGATAGCAATCAGCCCCAGCATTTT. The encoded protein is CASSYRGDSNQPQHF.

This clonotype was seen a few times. The CDR3, as DNA: TGTGCCAGCAGTGGGGACGTACAAGGAGAAGCTTTCTTT. As protein: CASSGDVQGEAFF. This chain joins TRBV2 and TRBJ1-1; a possible D gene is TRBD1 (5 bases). The length of the CDR3 is 13 residues. V lost 4 bases and J lost 8, with 14 bases in between. Germline-derived CDR1 and CDR2 are SNHLY and FYNNEI.

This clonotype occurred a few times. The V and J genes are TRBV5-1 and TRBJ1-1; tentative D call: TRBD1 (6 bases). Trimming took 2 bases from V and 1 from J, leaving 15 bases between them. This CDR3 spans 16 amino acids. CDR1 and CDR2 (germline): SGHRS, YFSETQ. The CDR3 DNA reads TGCGCCAGCAGCTTTGGGACAACTCACCCGAACACTGAAGCTTTCTTT. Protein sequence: CASSFGTTHPNTEAFF.

The CDR3 region is CASSRPDRGGTEAFF. CDR3 DNA: TGCGCCAGCAGCCGCCCCGACAGGGGGGGCACTGAAGCTTTCTTT. V is TRBV4-1 and J is TRBJ1-1; 9 bases line up with TRBD1. Germline-derived CDR1 and CDR2 are MGHRA and YSYEKL. The CDR3 totals 15 residues. J lost 4 bases, V lost 4 bases, and 7 bases had no gene match.